This T cell receptor beta chain was found in a study of T cell responses to AZD1222 COVID-19 vaccine. This CDR3 is built from 12 residues. Deletions cut 8 bases from V and 8 bases from J, with 15 bases between. Germline CDR1 reads MDHEN; CDR2 reads SYDVKM. Measured with immunoSEQ multiplex PCR; TCRdb has only the in-frame clones, and not every one. This table has some 120,000 clones, almost 95% appearing once. This rearrangement joins TRBV28 to TRBJ1-1; no firm D call. This material consisted of peripheral blood, taken 28 days after the second AZD1222 dose. The receptor was derived from an adult who received the AZD1222 COVID-19 vaccine. CDR3 sequence: CASGSQSEEAFF. DNA for the CDR3: TGTGCCAGCGGATCCCAATCGGAGGAAGCTTTCTTT.